Shown below are 7 T cell receptor beta chains from a single sample sequenced in a study of T cell clonality in common variable immunodeficiency. The assay was immunoSEQ multiplex PCR, and TCRdb's table has in-frame clones only and misses some. Observed in the sample are around 39,000 clones, none of them singletons. The sequencing input was peripheral blood mononuclear cells. Source of these receptors: a person aged 18 to 70 in good health.

The table lists this clone with many counts. The sequence runs out 3 residues before the end of the CDR3; the remainder is reconstructed from the germline J gene. J is TRBJ1-5 and V is TRBV7-2, with D unresolved. Germline assignment: CDR1 SGHTA and CDR2 FQGNSA. The length of the CDR3 is 15 residues. CDR3: CASSPKGMPRQPQHF. The part of the CDR3 DNA that was read is TGTGCCAGCAGCCCCAAGGGCATGCCTCGTCAACCC.

This clone appeared many times. The read terminates 3 residues before the CDR3 end, so the remaining end is supplied by the germline J gene. The chain uses TRBV10-2 and TRBJ2-1; D is possibly TRBD1 or TRBD2 (5 bases each). The germline gives CDR1 WSHSY, CDR2 SAAADI. Trimming took 0 bases from V and 8 from J, leaving 8 bases between them. This CDR3 spans 13 amino acids. The chain's CDR3 is CASSESRGDEQFF. CDR3 bases read: TGCGCCAGCAGTGAGTCAAGGGGAGATGAG.

At least ten counts were recorded for this clone. The read ends 3 residues before the CDR3 terminus; that terminus is restored from the germline J gene. The V call is TRBV20-1, the J call TRBJ2-1; 8 bases align to TRBD1. The V gene's germline CDR1 is DFQATT and CDR2 SNEGSKA (reference sequence). The V and J ends lost 7 bases and 5 bases, in that order; junction bases with no gene match: 10. This CDR3 is built from 14 residues. The covered CDR3 bases are TGCAGTGTCCTGCACGGACAGGGTAACAATGAG. This encodes CSVLHGQGNNE. The CDR3 in its entirety is CSVLHGQGNNEQFF.

This clone was seen a few times. The read terminates 3 residues ahead of where the CDR3 ends, so the germline J gene completes it. The chain recombines TRBV19 with TRBJ1-5, with D maybe TRBD1 (6 bases). Germline CDR1 and CDR2: LNHDA and SQIVND (reference sequence). The CDR3 is made up of 11 amino acids. Trimming cost V 4 bases and J 9 bases, with 7 bases left between them. This CDR3 reads CASSTRGPQHF. CDR3 DNA, as far as it was read: TGTGCCAGTAGTACCAGGGGGCCC.

This clone was detected many times. The read falls 3 residues short of the CDR3 end, and the missing part is taken from the germline J gene. This chain links TRBV4-1 with TRBJ1-2; 7 positions agree with TRBD1. Germline CDR1 reads MGHRA; CDR2 reads YSYEKL. The CDR3 is made up of 15 amino acids. After removal of 2 bases from V and 5 bases from J, the junction contained 8 bases not matched to a gene. CDR3 DNA, as far as it was read: TGCGCCAGCAGCCAAACAGGGACAGATCTTTATGGC. Encoded protein: CASSQTGTDLYG. The CDR3 reads in full as CASSQTGTDLYGYTF.

This clone was recorded at least ten times. Sequencing ends 3 residues short of the CDR3 end; the germline J gene provides the rest. This chain links TRBV7-9 with TRBJ1-4; TRBD1 is a possible D gene (6 bases). Germline CDR1 SEHNR, CDR2 FQNEAQ (reference sequence). Trimming took 5 bases from V and 4 from J, leaving 14 bases between them. CDR3 length equals 15 residues. The CDR3: CASSHGQGINEKLFF. CDR3 bases read: TGTGCCAGCAGCCACGGGCAGGGGATTAATGAAAAA.

This clone turned up a few times. The read ends 3 residues shy of where the CDR3 ends; the end is completed using the germline J gene. The chain carries TRBV29-1 and TRBJ2-3; D may be TRBD2 (5 bases). V was trimmed by 3 bases and J by 2 bases, leaving 27 bases between them. The CDR3 covers 19 residues. Germline assignment: CDR1 SQVTM and CDR2 ANQGSEA. This chain's CDR3 is CSVDRGVTSYRGNTDTQYF. CDR3 bases read: TGCAGCGTTGACCGAGGAGTCACTTCCTACCGGGGAAACACAGATACG.